Described below is a single T cell receptor (beta chain) sequence and its context. The data were produced by immunoSEQ multiplex PCR, yet TCRdb's version contains in-frame clones alone and is incomplete. The repertoire holds 130,000 to 150,000 clones, more than 75% seen once, with around 5% in the top ten. This sample is drawn from a study of blood T cell repertoires in COVID-19. The CDR3 runs to 13 residues. V lost 2 bases to trimming and J lost 8 bases; unmatched junction nucleotides: 3. The V gene's germline CDR1 is SGHRS and CDR2 YFSETQ. The chain uses TRBV5-1 and TRBJ1-3; 8 bases align to TRBD1. The sample taken for sequencing was peripheral blood. This clonotype originated in a human donor in a cohort sampled during active COVID-19. In DNA form, the CDR3 reads TGCGCCAGCAGCTTAGGACAGGGTGACACCATATATTTT. This encodes CASSLGQGDTIYF.